This entry concerns a single T cell receptor (beta chain). No antigen is known for it. This sample is drawn from a study of response to subunit inactivated influenza vaccine. TCRdb re-derived calls from the RT-PCR reads in MiXCR, one entry per CDR3 protein. The sample lists 600,000 to 700,000 distinct CDR3 sequences; less than 15% were seen once. Whole-study findings and limits: Authors suggested each seasonal flu vaccination may recruit only limited numbers of new T cells.

This CDR3 has 16 residues. Germline V lookup: CDR1 SGHRS, CDR2 YFSETQ. V lost 0 bases to trimming and J lost 8 bases, with 18 bases between them. Source: PBMCs from blood, taken around 15 days before vaccination. The V call is TRBV5-1, the J call TRBJ2-1; D may match TRBD1 or TRBD2 (5 bases each). This receptor was identified in a man aged 45-65 years who received an inactivated influenza vaccine. CDR3 bases: TGCGCCAGCAGCTTGGACGGGACCTACGGCTTACATGAGCAGTTCTTC. This codes for CASSLDGTYGLHEQFF.